This T cell receptor (beta chain) is drawn from a study of T cell responses to AZD1222 COVID-19 vaccine. Study-wide findings and caveats: Researchers took repertoire samples only after the peak T cell response had come. White British people made up most donors, females outnumbered males, and clonal diversity was possibly underestimated. Regions 160-218 and 743-854 held dominance among vaccine-associated CD4 TCRs, which spanned spike.

The CDR3 runs to 16 residues. The germline CDR1 and CDR2 sequences are LGHNA and YNFKEQ. On this clone itself: Its specificity is unknown. Sequence at one end of the junction differs from germline and may be a read error.

Produced via immunoSEQ multiplex PCR; TCRdb's table is partial and in-frame only. The sample lists about 70,000 clones; under 90% were seen once. V gene TRBV4-2 combines with J gene TRBJ1-3; TRBD1 is a possible D gene (5 bases). This sample comprised peripheral blood, obtained 28 days after the second AZD1222 dose. This clonotype was sampled from an adult who received the AZD1222 COVID-19 vaccine. This chain's CDR3 is CASSEDSADSGNTIYF. The CDR3 coding sequence is TGTGCCAGCAGCGAAGACAGTGCAGACTCTGGAAACACCATATATTTT.